The 29 T cell receptor beta chains presented below share a single source sample, sequenced in a study of molecular identifiers for immune sequencing clone quantification. From the PCR reads, TCRdb called clonotypes with MiXCR, one entry per CDR3 protein. The sample consists of a few hundred thousand distinct CDR3 sequences, roughly 23% of them appearing once. Sequenced material: naive CD8+ T cells from blood, with Jurkat cell RNA spiked in. Subset here: FACS-sorted CD8+CD4-CCR7+CD45RA+ naive T cells. Receptor source: a human donor in good health. Some libraries in this study had Jurkat cell RNA spiked in.

The chain recombines TRBV20-1 with TRBJ2-2; 7 positions agree with TRBD2. V shed 5 bases, J shed 6 bases, and the junction held 12 bases outside the gene matches. Germline V gene sequence: CDR1 DFQATT, CDR2 SNEGSKA (reference sequence). The CDR3 is 15 residues long. The CDR3 DNA reads TGCAGTGCTCGCCAAGTGGGGGGGACGGCCGGGGAGCTGTTTTTT. This translates into CSARQVGGTAGELFF.

The rearrangement links TRBV2 to TRBJ2-1, with 8 bases matching TRBD2. Trimming at V came to 2 bases and at J to 3 bases, leaving 9 bases not matched to a gene. Germline values: CDR1 SNHLY, CDR2 FYNNEI. This CDR3 has 17 residues. The CDR3 protein is CASSELDIGGDYNEQFF. The DNA for the CDR3 is TGTGCCAGCAGTGAATTAGATATCGGGGGGGACTACAATGAGCAGTTCTTC.

V is TRBV7-9 and J is TRBJ2-4; D is unresolved. V was pared by 1 base and J by 7 bases, with 14 bases between. Germline V lookup: CDR1 SEHNR, CDR2 FQNEAQ (reference sequence). CDR3 length: 15 amino acids. The CDR3 bases are TGTGCCAGCAGCTTAGGCGGATCTCAGGCGAACATTCAGTACTTC. Translation: CASSLGGSQANIQYF.

This clonotype was counted only a few times. V usage is TRBV20-1 and J usage is TRBJ2-7; 11 nucleotides line up with TRBD2. With V trimmed by 3 bases and J by 0 bases, 4 bases remained unmatched. CDR1 DFQATT and CDR2 SNEGSKA come from the germline V gene (reference sequence). The CDR3 consists of 15 residues. CDR3 residues: CSASGSGRASYEQYF. The CDR3 DNA sequence: TGCAGTGCTAGTGGTAGCGGGAGGGCCTCCTACGAGCAGTACTTC.

This chain links TRBV6-6 with TRBJ2-7; TRBD1 matches 8 bases. Germline trimming cut 7 bases from V and 9 bases from J; bases unmatched to any gene: 17. The CDR3 runs 15 residues. Germline loops: CDR1 MNHNY, CDR2 SVGAGI (reference sequence). The CDR3 DNA is TGTGCCAGCAAACAGAGGACAGGGTCTGTAGACGCGCAGTACTTC. Translating it yields CASKQRTGSVDAQYF.

The V and J genes are TRBV28 and TRBJ2-5, with D tentatively TRBD2 (6 bases). The CDR3 has 17 residues. V lost 3 bases and J lost 0, with 17 bases in between. Per germline, CDR1 MDHEN and CDR2 SYDVKM. CDR3 sequence reads: CASSFRSELAYQETQYF. In DNA form, the CDR3 reads TGTGCCAGCAGTTTCAGGTCGGAACTAGCTTACCAAGAGACCCAGTACTTC.

This clonotype occurred many times. The chain joins TRBV20-1 to TRBJ2-7; D is unresolved. The CDR3 spans 11 residues. The V end lost 0 bases, the J end lost 4 bases, and 4 bases lay between the germline ends. Looked up from germline, CDR1 is DFQATT and CDR2 is SNEGSKA (reference sequence). The CDR3 spells CSARDHYEQYF. The CDR3 nucleotides are TGCAGTGCTAGAGATCATTACGAGCAGTACTTC.

This clonotype was seen many times. The J gene is TRBJ2-2, the V gene TRBV7-9; the D gene is possibly TRBD1 (5 bases). The CDR3 totals 15 residues. V lost 5 bases and J 1 base, leaving 11 bases between the germline ends. The germline V gene encodes CDR1 SEHNR and CDR2 FQNEAQ (reference sequence). CDR3 nucleotides: TGTGCCAGCAGCACCGGACATAAGAACACCGGGGAGCTGTTTTTT. As protein: CASSTGHKNTGELFF.

About this clonotype: A much larger clone differs from this one at a single base, so this may be a read error. The chain combines TRBV6-2 or TRBV6-3 with TRBJ1-1, with unresolved D. The CDR3 is 14 amino acids. CDR1 and CDR2 from the germline V gene are MNHEY and SVGEGT. The CDR3 here is CASSWTDVNTVAFF. CDR3 bases: TGTGCCAGCAGTTGGACCGATGTAAACACTGTAGCTTTCTTT.

The gene calls are TRBV12-3 or TRBV12-4 and TRBJ2-5; 11 nucleotides align to TRBD2. Unmatched junction bases numbered 6, after V lost 5 bases and J lost 4 bases. The CDR3 has 15 amino acids. CDR3 sequence (DNA): TGTGCCAGCAGTAATCTAGCGGGGGGAGGAGAGACCCAGTACTTC. Amino acid sequence: CASSNLAGGGETQYF.

This clonotype was seen a few times. This chain links TRBV12-5 with TRBJ2-3, with TRBD2 matching over 9 bases. Germline-derived CDR1 and CDR2 are LGHNT and FRNRAP. The CDR3 runs to 15 residues. V trimming: 2 bases; J trimming: 4 bases; junction bases outside the gene matches: 4. CDR3 sequence reads: CASGLRGGVPDTQYF. For the CDR3, the DNA is TGTGCTAGTGGTTTGCGCGGGGGGGTCCCAGATACGCAGTATTTT.

On this clonotype: It may be a read error: a sequence one base away is much more abundant. Written as DNA, the CDR3 is TGTGCCAGCAGTGTGGGCAGGATGGCCACCGGGGAGCTGCTTTTT. Translating gives CASSVGRMATGELLF. The rearrangement joins TRBV2 to TRBJ2-2; the D gene is possibly TRBD2 (5 bases). This CDR3 has 15 amino acids. Germline CDR1 is SNHLY and CDR2 is FYNNEI.

This clonotype was seen repeatedly, ten times or more. V is TRBV5-1 and J is TRBJ2-3, with 12 bases matching TRBD2. The trim removed 4 bases at V and 2 bases at J, leaving 8 bases unmatched. Per germline, CDR1 SGHRS and CDR2 YFSETQ. This CDR3 has 17 residues. The CDR3 here is CASSSGLAGPPTDTQYF. In nucleotides, the CDR3 is TGCGCCAGCAGCAGCGGACTAGCGGGGCCCCCCACAGATACGCAGTATTTT.

The V and J genes are TRBV18 and TRBJ2-7; possibly TRBD2 for D (5 bases). V lost 3 bases to trimming and J lost 4 bases, with 10 bases between them. The CDR3 is made up of 13 amino acids. Germline-derived CDR1 and CDR2 are KGHSH and LQKENI. CDR3 bases: TGTGCCAGCTCACCGGGAGAGGGTTACGAGCAGTACTTC. As protein: CASSPGEGYEQYF. The variable domain in full, completed from reference TRBV18 and TRBJ2-7, reads NAGVMQNPRHLVRRRGQEARLRCSPMKGHSHVYWYRQLPEEGLKFMVYLQKENIIDESGMPKERFSAEFPKEGPSILRIQQVVRGDSAAYFCASSPGEGYEQYFGPGTRLTVT.

This clonotype showed up many times. The chain joins TRBV5-1 to TRBJ2-7; TRBD1 or TRBD2 may be the D gene (5 bases each). Trimming took off 1 base at V and 5 bases at J, with 7 bases between the two ends. CDR1 is SGHRS, CDR2 YFSETQ, per germline. The CDR3 sequence is 12 residues long. CDR3 residues: CASSLKGHEQYF. CDR3 nucleotide sequence: TGCGCCAGCAGCTTGAAGGGACACGAGCAGTACTTC.

The gene calls are TRBV6-2 or TRBV6-3 and TRBJ1-5, with D maybe TRBD1 (6 bases). V lost 6 bases and J 0 bases, leaving 18 bases between the germline ends. Germline-derived CDR1 and CDR2 are MNHEY and SVGEGT. The CDR3 contains 17 residues. The CDR3 loop reads CASSSMGGAYSNQPQHF. The CDR3 DNA is TGTGCCAGCAGCTCTATGGGGGGGGCGTATAGCAATCAGCCCCAGCATTTT.

The table lists this clonotype with many counts. V is TRBV7-9 and J is TRBJ2-1; maybe TRBD1 (6 bases). The germline gives CDR1 SEHNR, CDR2 FQNEAQ (reference sequence). This CDR3 has 14 amino acids. The V and J ends lost 7 bases and 1 base respectively, with 11 bases between them. CDR3 protein: CASNSQGSYNEQFF. As DNA, the CDR3 is TGTGCCAGCAACTCACAGGGATCCTACAATGAGCAGTTCTTC.

Remarks on this clonotype: A single base separates this from a much larger clone, so it may be a read error. The rearrangement links TRBV7-9 to TRBJ2-5; possibly TRBD2 for D (6 bases). CDR1 and CDR2 (germline): SEHNR, FQNEAQ (reference sequence). The length of the CDR3 is 16 residues. The germline V and J ends were trimmed by 4 bases and 4 bases, with 19 bases remaining between them. The CDR3 region is CASSYPHREIGETQYF. In DNA, the CDR3 is TGTGCCAGCAGCTACCCCCATCGGGAGATTGGAGAGACCCAGTACTTC. The variable domain in full, with the rest retrieved from reference TRBV7-9 and TRBJ2-5, is DTGVSQNPRHKITKRGQNVTFRCDPISEHNRLYWYRQTLGQGPEFLTYFQNEAQLEKSRLLSDRFSAERPKGSFSTLEIQRTEQGDSAMYLCASSYPHREIGETQYFGPGTRLLVL.

Comments on this clonotype: This may stem from a read error, because a much larger clone lies one nucleotide away. Without the conserved terminal phenylalanine or tryptophan, this CDR3 likely stems from a read error. The chain employs TRBV4-3 and TRBJ2-1, with D hard to call. Germline values: CDR1 LGHNA, CDR2 YSLEER. Trimming pared 8 bases from V and 5 bases from J, leaving 19 bases between. The CDR3 is made up of 15 amino acids. CDR3 in amino acids: CASPSPVQPHNEQFI. In DNA form, the CDR3 reads TGCGCCAGCCCCTCCCCGGTCCAACCCCACAATGAGCAGTTCATC.

A few counts support this clonotype. The V call is TRBV3-1, the J call TRBJ2-3; D is uncertain. The CDR3 sequence is 15 residues long. Germline V gives CDR1 LGHDT, CDR2 YNNKEL (reference sequence). Trimming shortened V by 3 bases and J by 6 bases, and 16 bases separated the two germline ends. CDR3: CASSQDPFGMDTQYF. CDR3 in DNA: TGTGCCAGCAGCCAGGACCCCTTTGGGATGGATACGCAGTATTTT.

This clonotype came up many times. The CDR3 DNA reads as TGTGCCAGCAGCCCTTTTGGCGGGCACGAGCAGTACTTC. Protein product: CASSPFGGHEQYF. This chain uses TRBV7-2 with TRBJ2-7; TRBD2 is a possible D gene (5 bases). The CDR3 loop spans 13 amino acids. CDR1 and CDR2 (germline): SGHTA, FQGNSA. The V and J ends lost 5 bases and 5 bases respectively, with 13 bases between them.

This clonotype was counted between two and nine times. This chain joins TRBV7-2 and TRBJ2-1, with 13 bases matching TRBD2. This CDR3 has 14 amino acids. Trimming cost V 5 bases and J 9 bases; bases outside gene matches: 4. The germline V gene has CDR1 SGHTA and CDR2 FQGNSA. DNA of the CDR3: TGTGCCAGCAGCACCAGACTAGCGGGGGGTGAGCAGTTCTTC. This encodes CASSTRLAGGEQFF.

This clonotype has only a few counts. J is TRBJ1-1 and V is TRBV20-1, with unresolved D. The CDR3 runs to 11 residues. Germline V gene data show CDR1 as DFQATT and CDR2 as SNEGSKA (reference sequence). V lost 7 bases and J lost 4, with 10 bases in between. In DNA form, the CDR3 reads TGCAGTGTTAAGTTGGTCACTGAAGCTTTCTTT. It translates to CSVKLVTEAFF.

The chain joins TRBV18 to TRBJ2-5; D ambiguous. Between the trimmed V and J ends, which lost 3 bases and 2 bases, there was a span of 19 bases. Germline V lookup: CDR1 KGHSH, CDR2 LQKENI. This CDR3 region has 17 residues. In DNA, the CDR3 is TGTGCCAGCTCACCTCCCCCAATCACGCGGAGACAAGAGACCCAGTACTTC. Its translation is CASSPPPITRRQETQYF.

The sample holds a few counts of this clonotype. The J gene is TRBJ2-3, the V gene TRBV9; 9 nucleotides agree with TRBD2. CDR1 and CDR2 from the germline V gene are SGDLS and YYNGEE. This CDR3 has 16 amino acids. V gave up 0 bases and J gave up 4 bases; unmatched junction bases: 6. CDR3 sequence: CASSVDFSGSPDTQYF. The CDR3 nucleotides are TGTGCCAGCAGCGTAGATTTTAGCGGGAGTCCAGATACGCAGTATTTT.

This rearrangement joins TRBV7-9 to TRBJ1-1, with 7 bases that match TRBD1. J lost 1 base, V lost 8 bases, and 4 bases had no gene match. CDR3 length equals 13 residues. In germline, CDR1 is SEHNR, CDR2 FQNEAQ (reference sequence). The CDR3 is CASLGTENTEAFF. CDR3 DNA: TGTGCCAGCCTCGGGACAGAGAACACTGAAGCTTTCTTT.

The sample holds a few counts of this clonotype. This chain links TRBV27 with TRBJ2-5, with D uncertain. CDR1 is MNHEY, CDR2 SMNVEV, per germline (reference sequence). V lost 4 bases and J 2 bases, leaving 8 bases between the germline ends. The CDR3 loop spans 13 amino acids. Here the CDR3 DNA reads TGTGCCAGCAGTTCGCATGGTCAAGAGACCCAGTACTTC. It codes for CASSSHGQETQYF.

The CDR3 DNA reads as TGTGCCAGCGGTACAATGGCGGACGAGCAGTACTTC. Translated: CASGTMADEQYF. The chain links TRBV27 to TRBJ2-7; D is uncertain. Germline CDR1 and CDR2: MNHEY and SMNVEV (reference sequence). The CDR3 runs to 12 residues. V was pared by 8 bases and J by 5 bases, with 13 bases between.

This clonotype was counted ten times or more. This rearrangement joins TRBV6-5 to TRBJ2-7, with 7 bases identical to TRBD2. Losses at the gene ends were 0 bases for V and 5 bases for J; bases not matched to a gene: 16. From germline, CDR1 is MNHEY and CDR2 SVGAGI. The CDR3 runs 18 residues. The CDR3 DNA sequence: TGTGCCAGCAGTTACTCGAATCGATTCGGGAGGCCCCGGGACGAGCAGTACTTC. It yields the protein CASSYSNRFGRPRDEQYF.